The next 20 T cell receptor beta chains were all read from a single sample in a study of PD-1 blockade in classical Hodgkin lymphoma. Brentuximab vedotin exposure varied, and every patient relapsed after autologous stem cell transplantation. The data were produced by immunoSEQ multiplex PCR, yet TCRdb's version contains in-frame clones alone and is incomplete. In the table there are some 11,000 clones, 76% of which are singletons. The sequencing here drew on peripheral blood mononuclear cells (PBMCs), taken at baseline. The receptor set was obtained from a human donor with classical Hodgkin lymphoma.

The rearrangement uses TRBV6-5 and TRBJ2-3, with D tentatively TRBD2 (6 bases). The CDR3 loop spans 16 amino acids. CDR1 and CDR2 (germline): MNHEY, SVGAGI. The V end was cut by 7 bases, the J end by 8 bases, with 25 bases between. CDR3 protein: CASNYGSGGSVGTQYF. The CDR3, as DNA: TGTGCCAGCAATTATGGAAGTGGGGGGTCGGTGGGTACGCAGTATTTT.

The chain recombines TRBV27 with TRBJ2-5; 15 bases line up with TRBD2. J lost 5 bases, V lost 5 bases, and 6 bases had no gene match. Per germline, CDR1 MNHEY and CDR2 SMNVEV (reference sequence). The CDR3 loop spans 16 amino acids. Here the CDR3 DNA reads TGTGCCAGCAGTCCATGGACTAGCGGGAGGGCGGAGACCCAGTACTTC. This sequence encodes CASSPWTSGRAETQYF.

The chain carries TRBV7-9 and TRBJ2-6; 11 bases match TRBD1. CDR1 SEHNR and CDR2 FQNEAQ come from the germline V gene (reference sequence). The CDR3 loop spans 17 amino acids. Losses at the gene ends were 5 bases for V and 1 base for J; bases not matched to a gene: 4. The CDR3 here is CASSTGTGGSGANVLTF. The CDR3 DNA follows: TGTGCCAGCAGCACAGGGACAGGGGGTTCTGGGGCCAACGTCCTGACTTTC.

The chain recombines TRBV10-3 with TRBJ1-2; no firm D call. V dropped 4 bases and J dropped 4 bases, with 7 bases sitting between them. The CDR3 consists of 12 residues. Germline V gives CDR1 ENHRY, CDR2 SYGVKD. The CDR3 nucleotides read TGTGCCATCAGTGGGGAGGGCTATGGCTACACCTTC. It translates to CAISGEGYGYTF.

This clone appeared a few times. This chain uses TRBV18 with TRBJ2-4; 12 nucleotides align to TRBD2. CDR3 length: 14 residues. Trimming removed 5 bases from V and 7 bases from J; junction bases left unmatched: 3. The germline V gene encodes CDR1 KGHSH and CDR2 LQKENI. CDR3 residues: CASSELAGGNIQYF. The DNA of the CDR3 is TGTGCCAGCTCAGAGCTAGCGGGAGGGAACATTCAGTACTTC.

The chain is built from TRBV10-2 and TRBJ2-1; D not resolved. Trimming cost V 3 bases and J 8 bases, with 14 bases left between them. The germline CDR1 and CDR2 sequences are WSHSY and SAAADI. This CDR3 contains 14 residues. The CDR3 DNA sequence: TGCGCCAGCAGTGAATCTGGGGTTGGGCATGAGCAGTTCTTC. It translates to CASSESGVGHEQFF.

Relative to its sample, this clone is large. The V and J genes are TRBV15 and TRBJ2-7, with D possibly being TRBD2 (6 bases). This CDR3 is built from 14 residues. Germline V CDR1 and CDR2: LNHNV, YYDKDF (reference sequence). Trimming stripped 2 bases from V and 0 bases from J, with 8 bases between. The CDR3 coding sequence is TGTGCCACCAGCAGACTGGGGGGCTCCTACGAGCAGTACTTC. Translated, it gives CATSRLGGSYEQYF.

This chain links TRBV2 with TRBJ2-3; D gene uncertain. This CDR3 spans 15 amino acids. Trimming took 7 bases from V and 2 from J, leaving 16 bases between them. The germline gives CDR1 SNHLY, CDR2 FYNNEI. CDR3 sequence reads: CASTYGPLLTDTQYF. In DNA form, the CDR3 reads TGTGCCAGCACCTACGGTCCCCTCCTCACAGATACGCAGTATTTT.

The chain has TRBV29-1 and TRBJ2-2, with 13 nucleotides matching TRBD2. CDR1 is SQVTM and CDR2 is ANQGSEA in the germline V gene. The CDR3 extends over 18 amino acids. J gave up 2 bases and V 4 bases, and 10 bases lay outside the gene matches. Here the CDR3 reads CSVVFGLAGVLNTGELFF. The CDR3 region has the DNA TGCAGCGTTGTGTTCGGACTAGCGGGAGTTCTAAACACCGGGGAGCTGTTTTTT.

V is TRBV7-2 and J is TRBJ1-2, with a possible D match to TRBD1 (6 bases). V lost 1 base, J lost 8 bases, and 11 bases lay in between. The CDR3 runs 13 residues. CDR1 SGHTA and CDR2 FQGNSA come from the germline V gene. The CDR3 DNA reads as TGTGCCAGCAGCTTAGGAGGGGGTGGGGGCTACACCTTC. Encoded protein: CASSLGGGGGYTF.

The chain is built from TRBV19 and TRBJ2-2, with 14 bases fitting TRBD2. This CDR3 is 18 amino acids long. The V and J ends lost 10 bases and 4 bases, in that order; junction bases with no gene match: 14. Germline loops: CDR1 LNHDA, CDR2 SQIVND (reference sequence). DNA of the CDR3: TGTGCCACTTCTTTCGGACTAGCGGGAGGAAGAATCACCGGGGAGCTGTTTTTT. Translating gives CATSFGLAGGRITGELFF.

This clone was detected only a few times. This chain links TRBV5-1 with TRBJ2-1; TRBD2 matches 11 bases. This CDR3 spans 16 amino acids. Germline V gene lookup returns CDR1 SGHRS and CDR2 YFSETQ. After removal of 4 bases from V and 2 bases from J, the junction contained 5 bases not matched to a gene. In nucleotides, the CDR3 is TGCGCCAGCAGCCCCGCGACTAGCGGGACCTACAATGAGCAGTTCTTC. It translates to CASSPATSGTYNEQFF.

CDR3 bases: TGTGCCAGCTCATCCACCGGGCAGGCCGACAATGAGCAGTTCTTC. Protein: CASSSTGQADNEQFF. This chain connects TRBV18 to TRBJ2-1; D is unclear. This CDR3 contains 15 residues. CDR1 is KGHSH, CDR2 LQKENI, per germline. The ends were cut back, 5 bases at V and 5 bases at J, with 16 bases in the middle.

The rearrangement joins TRBV21-1 to TRBJ1-6; TRBD1 was called by the table and not checked on the DNA. TRBV21-1 is a documented pseudogene. The CDR3 covers 15 residues. CDR3 in DNA: TGTGCCAGCAGCAAACCGGGACAGGAGGAATTCACCCTCCACTTT. Its protein is CASSKPGQEEFTLHF.

The chain links TRBV7-8 to TRBJ2-5; 10 nucleotides match TRBD2. Germline V CDR1 and CDR2: SGHVS, FQNEAQ. J lost 4 bases, V lost 0 bases, and 11 bases had no gene match. The CDR3 contains 18 residues. The CDR3 nucleotides read TGTGCCAGCAGCTTAGCCCGCCTAGCGGGAGTGCGGGGAGAGACCCAGTACTTC. Translation: CASSLARLAGVRGETQYF.

This clone has just one count. The CDR3 DNA sequence: TGTGCCACCAGCAGAGAAACCGAGGATACGCAGTATTTT. Amino acid sequence: CATSRETEDTQYF. V gene TRBV15 combines with J gene TRBJ2-3; no reliable D call. V lost 0 bases to trimming and J lost 6 bases, with 7 bases between them. CDR1 LNHNV and CDR2 YYDKDF come from the germline V gene (reference sequence). CDR3 length equals 13 residues.

The V gene is TRBV2, the J gene TRBJ2-1, with 8 bases lining up with TRBD2. Germline V gives CDR1 SNHLY, CDR2 FYNNEI. Trimming at V came to 5 bases and at J to 4 bases, leaving 7 bases not matched to a gene. The CDR3 contains 15 residues. In DNA form, the CDR3 reads TGTGCCAGCAGTCCGGGACTAGGCGGGTACAATGAGCAGTTCTTC. It yields the protein CASSPGLGGYNEQFF.

The rearrangement uses TRBV18 and TRBJ1-1; TRBD1 matches at 9 bases. V lost 6 bases to trimming and J lost 5 bases; unmatched junction nucleotides: 7. Per germline, CDR1 KGHSH and CDR2 LQKENI. The CDR3 contains 14 residues. The CDR3 region is CASSGTGRETEAFF. CDR3 sequence (DNA): TGTGCCAGCTCGGGGACAGGGCGGGAAACTGAAGCTTTCTTT.

V and J are TRBV28 and TRBJ2-1; D unresolved. CDR1 is MDHEN, CDR2 SYDVKM, per germline. The CDR3 is 15 residues long. The V end was cut by 2 bases, the J end by 0 bases, with 8 bases between. Here the CDR3 DNA reads TGTGCCAGCAGTTTAGCTCCCAGCTCCTACAATGAGCAGTTCTTC. Translation: CASSLAPSSYNEQFF. The variable domain in full, with the rest retrieved from reference TRBV28 and TRBJ2-1, is DVKVTQSSRYLVKRTGEKVFLECVQDMDHENMFWYRQDPGLGLRLIYFSYDVKMKEKGDIPEGYSVSREKKERFSLILESASTNQTSMYLCASSLAPSSYNEQFFGPGTRLTVL.

The chain combines TRBV7-9 with TRBJ2-5; 7 bases align to TRBD2. V shed 5 bases and J 5 bases; nucleotides not matched to a gene: 14. Per germline, CDR1 SEHNR and CDR2 FQNEAQ (reference sequence). CDR3 size: 16 residues. The CDR3: CASSPLGGSLRETQYF. The DNA of the CDR3 is TGTGCCAGCAGCCCGCTCGGCGGGAGCCTAAGGGAGACCCAGTACTTC.